This TCR beta chain came from a study of T cell changes during pregnancy in multiple sclerosis. Data came from immunoSEQ multiplex PCR; TCRdb stores just in-frame clones and leaves some out. The sample holds tens of thousands of clones, roughly nine tenths seen once. The CDR3 is 19 amino acids. V lost 5 bases, J lost 3 bases, and 21 bases stayed unmatched. CDR1 and CDR2 (germline): MDHEN, SYDVKM. This TCR was sampled from a female donor with multiple sclerosis, enrolled in a pregnancy study. This sequence joins TRBV28 and TRBJ2-7; TRBD2 aligns across 8 bases. This material consisted of CD4+ T cells from peripheral blood mononuclear cells, taken in the first trimester of pregnancy. CDR3 nucleotide sequence: TGTGCCAGCAGTCCCACACCTTGGGGAAGCGGGAGAAGGGGCTACGAGCAGTACTTC. Its translation: CASSPTPWGSGRRGYEQYF.